This entry concerns a single T cell receptor beta chain. Its cognate antigen is unknown. The germline CDR1 and CDR2 sequences are SSHAT and FNYEAQ (reference sequence). The V and J ends lost 5 bases and 8 bases respectively, with 21 bases between them. The CDR3 contains 16 residues. This sample was taken from a study of cytomegalovirus exposure and HLA in healthy donors. Study as a whole: Earlier, roughly 180 million T cells were analyzed, and over 95 million unique TCR beta sequences were found among them.

General study findings and limits: Most of the TCR beta V segments (in an earlier analysis) were productive either about 87% or about 30% of the time. Later on, an analysis found that several of the most significant clusters appeared to be linked to common viral pathogens, which included parvovirus B19. Later analysis associated a missense DCLRE1C variant with TCR beta V- and J-gene trimming.

Researchers ran the PCR with 60 Vbeta and 13 Jbeta primers. TCRdb keeps only in-frame clones here, not all; method: immunoSEQ multiplex PCR. Its clone listing holds 120,000 to 150,000 clones. The rearrangement uses TRBV7-7 and TRBJ1-4; unclear D gene. This sequence originates from a woman in her late teens or twenties in good health and CMV-seronegative. Sequencing used PBMCs. The DNA for the CDR3 is TGTGCCAGCAGCCCCAATTTGCGGGAAGTGGTAGAAAAACTGTTTTTT. This codes for CASSPNLREVVEKLFF.